Listed below are T cell receptor beta chains from one sample, sequenced in a study of T cell changes during pregnancy in multiple sclerosis. The data were produced by immunoSEQ multiplex PCR, yet TCRdb's version contains in-frame clones alone and is incomplete. The table includes 40,000 to 50,000 clones, 80% to 90% detected once. Sequenced here: CD4+ T cells from peripheral blood mononuclear cells, sampled in the first trimester of pregnancy. These receptors all stem from a female donor with multiple sclerosis, enrolled in a pregnancy study. Each CDR3 is given with its conserved first and last residue. The order of the fields is D gene, V gene, J gene, CDR3 length, clone size, CDR3 protein, CDR3 DNA. The D gene is left open where the match is weak. Not every row has a clone size; where given, it reads once, few, many or a size class.

D gene: TRBD2; V gene: TRBV7-3; J gene: TRBJ2-1; CDR3 length: 16; clone size: -; CDR3 protein: CASSFLTSGSIDEQFF; CDR3 DNA: TGTGCCAGCAGCTTCTTGACTAGCGGGAGTATCGATGAGCAGTTCTTC
D gene: -; V gene: TRBV27; J gene: TRBJ1-2; CDR3 length: 13; clone size: -; CDR3 protein: CASRPQGGGGYTF; CDR3 DNA: TGTGCCAGCAGACCCCAGGGTGGTGGTGGCTACACCTTC
D gene: -; V gene: TRBV28; J gene: TRBJ1-3; CDR3 length: 15; clone size: -; CDR3 protein: CASWRGQSYGNTIYF; CDR3 DNA: TGTGCCAGCTGGCGGGGGCAGTCGTACGGAAACACCATATATTTT
D gene: TRBD2; V gene: TRBV19; J gene: TRBJ2-3; CDR3 length: 15; clone size: -; CDR3 protein: CASQTIAGGGDTQYF; CDR3 DNA: TGTGCCAGTCAAACCATAGCGGGAGGGGGAGATACGCAGTATTTT
D gene: TRBD2; V gene: TRBV6-1; J gene: TRBJ2-1; CDR3 length: 16; clone size: -; CDR3 protein: CASSDKRESSYNEQFF; CDR3 DNA: TGTGCCAGCAGTGATAAGCGGGAGTCGTCCTACAATGAGCAGTTCTTC
D gene: -; V gene: TRBV5-5; J gene: TRBJ2-3; CDR3 length: 15; clone size: once; CDR3 protein: CASSPVLASTDTQYF; CDR3 DNA: TGTGCCAGCAGCCCGGTATTAGCGAGCACAGATACGCAGTATTTT
D gene: -; V gene: TRBV7-9; J gene: TRBJ2-7; CDR3 length: 13; clone size: -; CDR3 protein: CASSLGYRAEQYF; CDR3 DNA: TGTGCCAGCAGCTTAGGATACAGGGCCGAGCAGTACTTC
D gene: -; V gene: TRBV5-1; J gene: TRBJ1-4; CDR3 length: 13; clone size: once; CDR3 protein: CASRTATNEKLFF; CDR3 DNA: TGCGCCAGCCGGACAGCGACTAATGAAAAACTGTTTTTT
D gene: TRBD1; V gene: TRBV30; J gene: TRBJ1-2; CDR3 length: 13; clone size: -; CDR3 protein: CAWTPQGALGYTF; CDR3 DNA: TGTGCCTGGACCCCCCAGGGGGCGCTTGGCTACACCTTC
D gene: -; V gene: TRBV19; J gene: TRBJ2-3; CDR3 length: 13; clone size: -; CDR3 protein: CASRPLATDTQYF; CDR3 DNA: TGTGCCAGTAGGCCCTTAGCGACGGATACGCAGTATTTT
D gene: TRBD2; V gene: TRBV27; J gene: TRBJ2-4; CDR3 length: 15; clone size: -; CDR3 protein: CASSATSGSGNIQYF; CDR3 DNA: TGTGCCAGCAGCGCTACTAGCGGGAGTGGAAACATTCAGTACTTC
D gene: TRBD2; V gene: TRBV10-3; J gene: TRBJ2-7; CDR3 length: 16; clone size: medium-sized; CDR3 protein: CAISESAGGIAYEQYF; CDR3 DNA: TGTGCCATCAGTGAGTCGGCGGGAGGTATCGCCTACGAGCAGTACTTC
D gene: -; V gene: TRBV6-6; J gene: TRBJ1-2; CDR3 length: 14; clone size: -; CDR3 protein: CASSTDSANYGYTF; CDR3 DNA: TGTGCCAGCAGCACGGACAGTGCTAACTATGGCTACACCTTC
D gene: TRBD1; V gene: TRBV7-2; J gene: TRBJ1-1; CDR3 length: 14; clone size: -; CDR3 protein: CASSPGQGPTEAFF; CDR3 DNA: TGTGCCAGCAGCCCCGGACAGGGACCCACTGAAGCTTTCTTT
D gene: TRBD2; V gene: TRBV7-8; J gene: TRBJ2-2; CDR3 length: 20; clone size: -; CDR3 protein: CASSLAWGRLAGVWAGELFF; CDR3 DNA: TGTGCCAGCAGCTTAGCGTGGGGGAGACTAGCGGGAGTTTGGGCCGGGGAGCTGTTTTTT
D gene: TRBD1; V gene: TRBV5-1; J gene: TRBJ2-2; CDR3 length: 15; clone size: once; CDR3 protein: CASKHRTGNTGELFF; CDR3 DNA: TGCGCCAGCAAACATAGGACAGGGAACACCGGGGAGCTGTTTTTT
D gene: -; V gene: TRBV20-1; J gene: TRBJ2-5; CDR3 length: 11; clone size: -; CDR3 protein: CSALMQETQYF; CDR3 DNA: TGCAGTGCTTTAATGCAAGAGACCCAGTACTTC
D gene: TRBD2; V gene: TRBV19; J gene: TRBJ2-5; CDR3 length: 15; clone size: -; CDR3 protein: CASSTGTSGSETQYF; CDR3 DNA: TGTGCCAGTAGTACCGGGACTAGCGGGAGTGAGACCCAGTACTTC
D gene: -; V gene: TRBV19; J gene: TRBJ2-3; CDR3 length: 14; clone size: -; CDR3 protein: CASSIAQATDTQYF; CDR3 DNA: TGTGCCAGTAGTATAGCCCAGGCCACAGATACGCAGTATTTT
D gene: TRBD2; V gene: TRBV18; J gene: TRBJ2-1; CDR3 length: 15; clone size: -; CDR3 protein: CASSPLAGGEGEQFF; CDR3 DNA: TGTGCCAGCTCACCACTAGCGGGAGGGGAGGGCGAGCAGTTCTTC
D gene: -; V gene: TRBV11-1; J gene: TRBJ1-3; CDR3 length: 18; clone size: once; CDR3 protein: CASSLSRGAGRSGNTIYF; CDR3 DNA: TGTGCCAGCAGCTTATCTCGGGGGGCCGGCCGTTCTGGAAACACCATATATTTT
D gene: TRBD2; V gene: TRBV10-3; J gene: TRBJ2-3; CDR3 length: 14; clone size: -; CDR3 protein: CATARDYSTDTQYF; CDR3 DNA: TGTGCCACCGCCCGGGACTACAGCACAGATACGCAGTATTTT
D gene: TRBD2; V gene: TRBV5-6; J gene: TRBJ2-2; CDR3 length: 16; clone size: -; CDR3 protein: CASRLTTSGNTGELFF; CDR3 DNA: TGTGCCAGCAGACTGACGACTAGCGGGAACACCGGGGAGCTGTTTTTT
D gene: -; V gene: TRBV19; J gene: TRBJ2-7; CDR3 length: 15; clone size: -; CDR3 protein: CASSIHPRQTYEQYF; CDR3 DNA: TGTGCCAGTAGTATCCACCCCCGACAGACCTACGAGCAGTACTTC
D gene: TRBD1; V gene: TRBV7-9; J gene: TRBJ2-3; CDR3 length: 13; clone size: -; CDR3 protein: CASSLGQGDTQYF; CDR3 DNA: TGTGCCAGCAGCTTGGGACAGGGGGATACGCAGTATTTT
D gene: -; V gene: TRBV9; J gene: TRBJ2-5; CDR3 length: 15; clone size: -; CDR3 protein: CASSVAGILLETQYF; CDR3 DNA: TGTGCCAGCAGCGTAGCGGGGATACTTTTAGAGACCCAGTACTTC
D gene: TRBD2; V gene: TRBV5-1; J gene: TRBJ2-1; CDR3 length: 15; clone size: -; CDR3 protein: CASSLEPSGLNEQFF; CDR3 DNA: TGCGCCAGCAGCTTGGAGCCTAGCGGGTTAAATGAGCAGTTCTTC
D gene: -; V gene: TRBV6-1; J gene: TRBJ2-7; CDR3 length: 13; clone size: -; CDR3 protein: CASRLLASGEQYF; CDR3 DNA: TGTGCCAGCAGACTCCTAGCTTCTGGTGAGCAGTACTTC
D gene: -; V gene: TRBV6-1; J gene: TRBJ1-1; CDR3 length: 14; clone size: -; CDR3 protein: CASRFTHGDTEAFF; CDR3 DNA: TGTGCCAGCAGGTTCACACACGGGGACACTGAAGCTTTCTTT
D gene: -; V gene: TRBV7-2; J gene: TRBJ2-5; CDR3 length: 16; clone size: -; CDR3 protein: CASSLASGANQETQYF; CDR3 DNA: TGTGCCAGCAGCTTAGCCTCAGGGGCGAACCAAGAGACCCAGTACTTC
D gene: -; V gene: TRBV18; J gene: TRBJ1-5; CDR3 length: 14; clone size: -; CDR3 protein: CASSQGGEYQPQHF; CDR3 DNA: TGTGCCAGCTCTCAAGGGGGTGAGTATCAGCCCCAGCATTTT
D gene: TRBD2; V gene: TRBV27; J gene: TRBJ2-7; CDR3 length: 17; clone size: -; CDR3 protein: CASSSPLSSGSSGEQYF; CDR3 DNA: TGTGCCAGCAGTTCCCCACTCTCTAGCGGGAGCTCAGGCGAGCAGTACTTC
D gene: -; V gene: TRBV5-1; J gene: TRBJ2-3; CDR3 length: 16; clone size: -; CDR3 protein: CASSLQFGQGKDTQYF; CDR3 DNA: TGCGCCAGCAGCTTGCAATTCGGGCAGGGGAAAGATACGCAGTATTTT
D gene: -; V gene: TRBV9; J gene: TRBJ2-7; CDR3 length: 15; clone size: -; CDR3 protein: CASSRSWDSAYEQYF; CDR3 DNA: TGTGCCAGCAGCAGATCCTGGGACTCCGCCTACGAGCAGTACTTC
D gene: -; V gene: TRBV4-1; J gene: TRBJ2-1; CDR3 length: 13; clone size: -; CDR3 protein: CASSQSRSDEQFF; CDR3 DNA: TGCGCCAGCAGCCAATCGAGGAGTGATGAGCAGTTCTTC
D gene: -; V gene: TRBV7-9; J gene: TRBJ1-4; CDR3 length: 14; clone size: -; CDR3 protein: CASSLQASNEKLFF; CDR3 DNA: TGTGCCAGCAGCTTACAGGCCTCTAATGAAAAACTGTTTTTT
D gene: TRBD2; V gene: TRBV5-4; J gene: TRBJ2-2; CDR3 length: 15; clone size: -; CDR3 protein: CASSLRGSRGGELFF; CDR3 DNA: TGTGCCAGCAGCTTGCGCGGGAGTAGGGGCGGGGAGCTGTTTTTT
D gene: TRBD2; V gene: TRBV5-1; J gene: TRBJ2-7; CDR3 length: 16; clone size: once; CDR3 protein: CASSFGLAGDSYEQYF; CDR3 DNA: TGCGCCAGCAGCTTTGGACTAGCGGGTGACTCCTACGAGCAGTACTTC
D gene: TRBD1; V gene: TRBV18; J gene: TRBJ1-1; CDR3 length: 14; clone size: -; CDR3 protein: CASSPDRVTHRAFF; CDR3 DNA: TGTGCCAGCTCACCGGACAGGGTTACACATCGGGCTTTCTTT
D gene: -; V gene: TRBV19; J gene: TRBJ1-4; CDR3 length: 14; clone size: -; CDR3 protein: CASSPQTTNEKLFF; CDR3 DNA: TGTGCCAGTAGTCCACAGACGACTAATGAAAAACTGTTTTTT
D gene: -; V gene: TRBV10-3; J gene: TRBJ1-1; CDR3 length: 14; clone size: -; CDR3 protein: CAISERRENTEAFF; CDR3 DNA: TGTGCCATCAGTGAAAGGCGGGAGAACACTGAAGCTTTCTTT
D gene: -; V gene: TRBV13; J gene: TRBJ2-3; CDR3 length: 16; clone size: -; CDR3 protein: CASSLGFAGTTDTQYF; CDR3 DNA: TGTGCCAGCAGCTTAGGATTTGCGGGAACCACAGATACGCAGTATTTT
D gene: TRBD1; V gene: TRBV28; J gene: TRBJ2-7; CDR3 length: 15; clone size: -; CDR3 protein: CASSSGRQGRREQYF; CDR3 DNA: TGTGCCAGCAGTTCGGGGCGACAGGGGAGACGCGAGCAGTACTTC
D gene: -; V gene: TRBV11-3; J gene: TRBJ1-5; CDR3 length: 16; clone size: -; CDR3 protein: CASSSTQGWSNQPQHF; CDR3 DNA: TGTGCCAGCAGCTCGACTCAGGGTTGGAGCAATCAGCCCCAGCATTTT
D gene: -; V gene: TRBV11-3; J gene: TRBJ2-7; CDR3 length: 13; clone size: -; CDR3 protein: CASSPGTLREQYF; CDR3 DNA: TGTGCCAGCAGCCCCGGGACTCTTCGCGAGCAGTACTTC
D gene: -; V gene: TRBV30; J gene: TRBJ1-5; CDR3 length: 13; clone size: -; CDR3 protein: CAWSLYDGQPQHF; CDR3 DNA: TGTGCCTGGAGTCTGTATGACGGGCAGCCCCAGCATTTT
D gene: -; V gene: TRBV29-1; J gene: TRBJ2-3; CDR3 length: 11; clone size: -; CDR3 protein: CSGGDTDTQYF; CDR3 DNA: TGCAGCGGGGGCGACACAGATACGCAGTATTTT
D gene: -; V gene: TRBV6-1; J gene: TRBJ1-2; CDR3 length: 12; clone size: -; CDR3 protein: CASSRGVNGYTF; CDR3 DNA: TGTGCCAGCAGTCGGGGGGTTAATGGCTACACCTTC
D gene: TRBD2; V gene: TRBV4-3; J gene: TRBJ2-3; CDR3 length: 18; clone size: -; CDR3 protein: CASSQESSGRALTDTQYF; CDR3 DNA: TGCGCCAGCAGCCAAGAGTCTAGCGGGAGGGCTCTAACAGATACGCAGTATTTT
D gene: -; V gene: TRBV5-1; J gene: TRBJ2-3; CDR3 length: 14; clone size: -; CDR3 protein: CASRGQGSTDTQYF; CDR3 DNA: TGCGCCAGCAGGGGTCAGGGGAGCACAGATACGCAGTATTTT
D gene: TRBD1; V gene: TRBV28; J gene: TRBJ1-1; CDR3 length: 13; clone size: -; CDR3 protein: CASSRTGVAEAFF; CDR3 DNA: TGTGCCAGCAGCCGTACAGGGGTAGCTGAAGCTTTCTTT
D gene: -; V gene: TRBV11-2; J gene: TRBJ2-1; CDR3 length: 14; clone size: -; CDR3 protein: CASSLDQARAEQFF; CDR3 DNA: TGTGCCAGCAGCTTAGATCAGGCCAGGGCTGAGCAGTTCTTC
D gene: TRBD2; V gene: TRBV28; J gene: TRBJ2-1; CDR3 length: 15; clone size: once; CDR3 protein: CASSPLSGIYNEQFF; CDR3 DNA: TGTGCCAGCAGTCCTCTGAGCGGGATATACAATGAGCAGTTCTTC
D gene: TRBD1; V gene: TRBV19; J gene: TRBJ1-1; CDR3 length: 15; clone size: once; CDR3 protein: CASTSGQGGNTEAFF; CDR3 DNA: TGTGCCAGTACCTCCGGACAGGGGGGTAACACTGAAGCTTTCTTT
D gene: -; V gene: TRBV28; J gene: TRBJ2-7; CDR3 length: 13; clone size: -; CDR3 protein: CASSVGTTYEQYF; CDR3 DNA: TGTGCCAGCAGTGTAGGGACAACCTACGAGCAGTACTTC